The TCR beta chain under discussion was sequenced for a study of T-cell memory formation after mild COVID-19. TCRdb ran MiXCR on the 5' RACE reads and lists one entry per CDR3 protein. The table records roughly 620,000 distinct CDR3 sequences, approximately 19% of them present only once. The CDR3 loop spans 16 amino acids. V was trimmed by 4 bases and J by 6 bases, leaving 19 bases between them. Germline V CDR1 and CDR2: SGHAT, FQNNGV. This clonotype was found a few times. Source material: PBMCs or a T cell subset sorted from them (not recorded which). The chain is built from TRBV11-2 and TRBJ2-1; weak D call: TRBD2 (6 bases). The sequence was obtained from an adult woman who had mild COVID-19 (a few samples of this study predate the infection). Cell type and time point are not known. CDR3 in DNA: TGTGCCAGCAGCTCTTTGGGGGGTAGTAGAGGCAATGAGCAGTTCTTC. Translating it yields CASSSLGGSRGNEQFF.